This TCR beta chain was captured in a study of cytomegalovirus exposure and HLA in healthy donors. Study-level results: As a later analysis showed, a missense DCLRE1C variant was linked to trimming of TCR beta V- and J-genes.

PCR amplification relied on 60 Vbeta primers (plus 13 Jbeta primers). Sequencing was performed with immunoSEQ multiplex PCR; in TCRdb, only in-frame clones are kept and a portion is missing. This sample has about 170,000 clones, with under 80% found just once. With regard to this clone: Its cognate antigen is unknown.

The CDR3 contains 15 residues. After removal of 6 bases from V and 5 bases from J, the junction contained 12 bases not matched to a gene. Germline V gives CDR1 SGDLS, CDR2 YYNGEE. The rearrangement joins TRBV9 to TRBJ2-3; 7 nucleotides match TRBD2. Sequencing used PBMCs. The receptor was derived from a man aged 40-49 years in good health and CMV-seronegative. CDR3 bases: TGTGCCAGCACCCCACGGAGCGGGGTGGGAGATACGCAGTATTTT. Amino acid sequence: CASTPRSGVGDTQYF.